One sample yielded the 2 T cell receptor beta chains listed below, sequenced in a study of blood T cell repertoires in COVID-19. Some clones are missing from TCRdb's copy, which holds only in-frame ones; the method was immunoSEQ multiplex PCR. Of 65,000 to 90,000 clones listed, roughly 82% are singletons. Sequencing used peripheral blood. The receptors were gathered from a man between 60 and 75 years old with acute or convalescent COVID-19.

The CDR3 region has the DNA TGTGCCAGCAGCTTTTCAGACTCCCCCGTCAATGAGCAGTTCTTC. As protein: CASSFSDSPVNEQFF. The chain carries TRBV5-5 and TRBJ2-1; D not certain. From germline, CDR1 is SGHKS and CDR2 YYEKEE (reference sequence). Deletions cut 2 bases from V and 6 bases from J, with 15 bases between. This CDR3 has 15 residues.

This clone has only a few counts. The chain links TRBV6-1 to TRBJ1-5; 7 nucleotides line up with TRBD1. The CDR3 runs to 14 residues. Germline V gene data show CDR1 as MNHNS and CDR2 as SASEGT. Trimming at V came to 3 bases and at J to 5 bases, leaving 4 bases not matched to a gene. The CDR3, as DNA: TGTGCCAGCAGTGACGGACAGGCCTATCAGCCCCAGCATTTT. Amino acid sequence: CASSDGQAYQPQHF.